This T cell receptor beta chain was recovered during a study of T cells after posttransplantation cyclophosphamide. General study points: TRB overlap between skin or GI tissue T cells and blood was limited. Donor CD8+ memory clones often dominated recipient blood repertoires at later times.

The CDR3 runs to 15 residues. After removal of 4 bases from V and 10 bases from J, the junction contained 13 bases not matched to a gene. Germline assignment: CDR1 SGHTA and CDR2 FQGNSA. This clone occurred a few times. Antigen specificity is unknown. Here immunoSEQ multiplex PCR was the method, and the copy in TCRdb shows in-frame clones only, minus some. The sample holds 1,500 to 2,000 clones, roughly 94% seen once. This related bone marrow graft donor gave peripheral blood on the day of marrow donation. The sequence was obtained from a woman aged 60 to 75 in good health, CMV-negative, and a related stem cell transplant donor. V and J are TRBV7-2 and TRBJ2-1, with 7 bases fitting TRBD2. Sample: naive CD8+ T cells sorted from PBMCs. CDR3 nucleotide sequence: TGTGCCAGCAGCTACGGATGGGCGGGAGTTGGAGAGCAGTTCTTC. It translates to CASSYGWAGVGEQFF.